These 4 T cell receptor beta chains were all obtained from the same sample, sequenced in a study of blood T cell repertoires in COVID-19. Assay used: immunoSEQ multiplex PCR; TCRdb lists only in-frame clones, some missing. Of about 130,000 clones in the sample, roughly nine tenths are singletons; the top ten hold over 9.5%. The sequenced sample consisted of peripheral blood. The source is a woman aged 65 to 85 with COVID-19, enrolled during active disease.

The J gene is TRBJ2-7, the V gene TRBV29-1; D may be TRBD1 (5 bases). The germline V gene has CDR1 SQVTM and CDR2 ANQGSEA. The V and J ends lost 3 bases and 6 bases respectively, with 21 bases between them. The CDR3 spans 15 residues. The CDR3 DNA reads as TGCAGCGTTGAGCGATTGGTGGGGCAGTTTGGCGAGCAGTACTTC. Translating it yields CSVERLVGQFGEQYF.

J is TRBJ2-3 and V is TRBV7-8; 13 bases line up with TRBD2. V dropped 4 bases and J dropped 0; count of bases not matched to a gene: 1. Looked up from germline, CDR1 is SGHVS and CDR2 is FQNEAQ. The CDR3 loop spans 16 amino acids. This chain's CDR3 is CASSSGLAGSTDTQYF. In DNA, the CDR3 is TGTGCCAGCAGCTCGGGACTAGCGGGGAGCACAGATACGCAGTATTTT.

V and J are TRBV7-9 and TRBJ2-1; TRBD2 agrees at 8 bases. Per germline, CDR1 SEHNR and CDR2 FQNEAQ (reference sequence). V shed 9 bases, J shed 6 bases, and the junction held 16 bases outside the gene matches. The CDR3 is 16 amino acids. CDR3 in DNA: TGTGCCAGTCTATACCCGACCGGGGGGGCGCGCAATGAGCAGTTCTTC. Protein: CASLYPTGGARNEQFF.

The chain uses TRBV30 and TRBJ2-4; TRBD2 matches at 10 bases. The J segment lost 3 bases and the V segment lost 7 bases, leaving 21 bases of the junction unmatched. Germline values: CDR1 GTSNPN, CDR2 SVGIG (reference sequence). The CDR3 is 19 amino acids. CDR3 sequence reads: CASGHPLAGARRDKNIQYF. The CDR3 DNA reads as TGTGCCTCCGGCCATCCTCTAGCGGGGGCCCGTCGGGACAAAAACATTCAGTACTTC.